A selection of T cell receptor beta chains follows, all from one sample in a study of shared clonotypes between healthy human individuals. Here immunoSEQ multiplex PCR was the method, and the copy in TCRdb shows in-frame clones only, minus some. The table records millions of clones, about 95% of them present only once. Sequences were obtained from naive CD8+ T cells sorted from blood. The receptors here all came from a man in his late teens or twenties in good health. Both conserved end residues are part of each CDR3. D genes are given only for firm matches. Size values are once, few and many counts, or a class for expanded clones, and some rows have none.

.	TRBV27	TRBJ1-2	TRBD1	CASSVDRGTWGYTF	TGTGCCAGCAGTGTGGACAGGGGGACGTGGGGCTACACCTTC
once	TRBV7-9	TRBJ1-1	.	CASSLLDLLADEAFF	TGTGCCAGCAGCTTGCTGGACCTACTAGCGGATGAAGCTTTCTTT
.	TRBV7-9	TRBJ2-1	.	CASNPFNEQFF	TGTGCCAGCAACCCCTTCAATGAGCAGTTCTTC
.	TRBV5-1	TRBJ2-1	TRBD1	CASSLGTVVEQFF	TGCGCCAGCAGCCTCGGGACAGTCGTTGAGCAGTTCTTC
.	TRBV13	TRBJ2-7	.	CASGPGGSGRPYEQYF	TGTGCCAGCGGCCCTGGTGGGTCAGGTCGTCCCTACGAGCAGTACTTC
once	TRBV7-9	TRBJ2-7	.	CASSLGGAEQYF	TGTGCCAGCAGCTTAGGAGGGGCCGAGCAGTACTTC
.	TRBV15	TRBJ1-1	.	CATSRTRTDRDTEAFF	TGTGCCACCAGCAGAACCCGGACAGACAGAGACACTGAAGCTTTCTTT
.	TRBV12-5	TRBJ2-1	TRBD1	CASGLVTGDRVYNEQFF	TGTGCTAGTGGTTTGGTAACTGGTGACAGGGTCTACAATGAGCAGTTCTTC
.	TRBV6-7	TRBJ2-2	.	CASRGEALVNTGELFF	TGTGCCAGCAGGGGGGAAGCTCTCGTGAACACCGGGGAGCTGTTTTTT
.	TRBV9	TRBJ2-1	TRBD2	CASSPPGLAGYNEQFF	TGTGCCAGCAGCCCCCCCGGACTAGCGGGATACAATGAGCAGTTCTTC
.	TRBV6-6	TRBJ2-1	.	CASSYWTEGEQFF	TGTGCCAGCAGTTACTGGACGGAGGGGGAACAGTTCTTC